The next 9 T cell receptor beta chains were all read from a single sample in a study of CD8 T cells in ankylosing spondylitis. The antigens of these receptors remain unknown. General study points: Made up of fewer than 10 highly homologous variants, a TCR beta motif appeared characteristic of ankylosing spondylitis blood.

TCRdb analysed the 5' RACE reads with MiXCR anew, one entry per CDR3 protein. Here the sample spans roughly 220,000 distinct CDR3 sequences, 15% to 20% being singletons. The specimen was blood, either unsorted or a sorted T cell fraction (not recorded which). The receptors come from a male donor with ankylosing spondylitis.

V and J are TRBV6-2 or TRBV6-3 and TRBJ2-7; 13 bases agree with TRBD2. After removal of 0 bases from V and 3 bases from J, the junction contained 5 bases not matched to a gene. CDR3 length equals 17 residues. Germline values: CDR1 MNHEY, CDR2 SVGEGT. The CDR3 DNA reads TGTGCCAGCAGTTACTCAAGGACTAGCGGGAGCTTCTACGAGCAGTACTTC. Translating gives CASSYSRTSGSFYEQYF.

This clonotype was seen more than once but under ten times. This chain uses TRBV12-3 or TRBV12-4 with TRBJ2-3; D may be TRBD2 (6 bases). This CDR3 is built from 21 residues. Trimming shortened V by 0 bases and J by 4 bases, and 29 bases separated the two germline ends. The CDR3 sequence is CASSLARRGEVGTSEPDTQYF. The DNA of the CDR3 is TGTGCCAGCAGTTTAGCAAGGCGGGGAGAAGTTGGGACGTCAGAGCCAGATACGCAGTATTTT.

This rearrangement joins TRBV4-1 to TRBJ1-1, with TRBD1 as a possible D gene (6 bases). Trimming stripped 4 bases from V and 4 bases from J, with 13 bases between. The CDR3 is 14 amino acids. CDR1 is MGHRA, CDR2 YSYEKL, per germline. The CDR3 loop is CASSLPTGSTEAFF. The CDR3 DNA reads TGCGCCAGCAGCCTCCCGACAGGAAGCACTGAAGCTTTCTTT.

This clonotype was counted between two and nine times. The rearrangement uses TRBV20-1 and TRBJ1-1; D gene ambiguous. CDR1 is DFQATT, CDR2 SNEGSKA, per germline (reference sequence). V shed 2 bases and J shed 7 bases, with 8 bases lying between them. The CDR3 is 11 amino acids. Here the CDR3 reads CSARPSIEAFF. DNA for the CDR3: TGCAGTGCTAGACCCAGTATTGAAGCTTTCTTT.

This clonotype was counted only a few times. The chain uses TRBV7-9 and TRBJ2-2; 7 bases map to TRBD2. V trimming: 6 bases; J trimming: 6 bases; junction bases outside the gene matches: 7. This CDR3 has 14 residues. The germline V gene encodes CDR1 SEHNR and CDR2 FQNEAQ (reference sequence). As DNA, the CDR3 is TGTGCCAGCAGTTGGCGGGAGTCTTCCGGGGAGCTGTTTTTT. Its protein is CASSWRESSGELFF.

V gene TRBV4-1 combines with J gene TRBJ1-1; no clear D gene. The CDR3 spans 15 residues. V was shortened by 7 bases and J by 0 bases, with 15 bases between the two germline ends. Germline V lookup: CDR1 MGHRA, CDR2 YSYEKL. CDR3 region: CASNLNPGVNTEAFF. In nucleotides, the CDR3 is TGCGCCAGCAATCTAAACCCAGGAGTGAACACTGAAGCTTTCTTT.

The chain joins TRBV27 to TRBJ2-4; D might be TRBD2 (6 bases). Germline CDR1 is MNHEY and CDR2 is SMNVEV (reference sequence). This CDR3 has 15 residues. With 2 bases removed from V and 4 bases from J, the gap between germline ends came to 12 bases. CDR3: CASSLVAGTKNIQYF. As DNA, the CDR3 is TGTGCCAGCAGTTTAGTTGCAGGGACTAAAAACATTCAGTACTTC.

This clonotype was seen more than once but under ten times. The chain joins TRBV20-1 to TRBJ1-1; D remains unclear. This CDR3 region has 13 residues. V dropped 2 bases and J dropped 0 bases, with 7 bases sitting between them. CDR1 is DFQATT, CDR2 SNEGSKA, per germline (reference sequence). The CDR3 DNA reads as TGCAGTGCTAGATCCCAGATGAACACTGAAGCTTTCTTT. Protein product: CSARSQMNTEAFF.

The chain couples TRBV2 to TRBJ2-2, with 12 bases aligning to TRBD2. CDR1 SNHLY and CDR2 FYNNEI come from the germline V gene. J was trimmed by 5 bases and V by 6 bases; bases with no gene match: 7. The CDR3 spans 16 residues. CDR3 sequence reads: CASRELAGGPTGELFF. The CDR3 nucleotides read TGTGCCAGCAGAGAACTAGCGGGAGGACCGACCGGGGAGCTGTTTTTT.